This TCR beta chain was identified during a study of PD-1 blockade in classical Hodgkin lymphoma. Regarding the study as a whole: By C4D1, diversity of CD4+ TCRs had risen significantly, whereas that of CD8+ TCRs had not. Baseline TCR diversity was reportedly lower in newly diagnosed patients than healthy donors.

Sequencing was performed with immunoSEQ multiplex PCR; in TCRdb, only in-frame clones are kept and a portion is missing. The sample consists of around 36,000 clones, about nine tenths of them appearing once. Relapses following autologous stem cell transplantation were seen in all patients, with brentuximab vedotin exposure varying. From thawed PBMCs, CD4+ T cells were purified using magnetic negative selection. To note about this clone: Its antigen is unknown.

Per the germline V gene, CDR1 is MDHEN and CDR2 is SYDVKM. The CDR3 has 12 amino acids. The ends were cut back, 2 bases at V and 7 bases at J, with 6 bases in the middle. This material consisted of CD4+ T cells from blood, taken at baseline. J is TRBJ1-5 and V is TRBV28; D is uncertain. The TCR sequence derives from a human donor with classical Hodgkin lymphoma. CDR3 in amino acids: CASSLPQQPQHF. CDR3 in DNA: TGTGCCAGCAGTTTACCTCAACAGCCCCAGCATTTT.